This TCR beta chain was profiled in a study of blood T cell repertoires in COVID-19. There are 16 residues in the CDR3. The J segment lost 5 bases and the V segment lost 0 bases, leaving 8 bases of the junction unmatched. Per the germline V gene, CDR1 is SGDLS and CDR2 is YYNGEE. In the authors' workflow: By means of reference gene primer amplification, nucleated cell counts were estimated. Produced via immunoSEQ multiplex PCR; TCRdb's table is partial and in-frame only. The DNA was the basis for D and trimming; V, J and clone size are from that table. The top ten hold 4% to 5% of the sample, which has some 140,000 clones, 79% seen once.

This chain joins TRBV9 and TRBJ2-5; TRBD2 aligns across 9 bases. The clonotype originates from a woman between 65 and 79 years old with COVID-19, enrolled during active disease. What was sequenced was peripheral blood. This CDR3 reads CASSVGSGGLGETQYF. CDR3 DNA sequence: TGTGCCAGCAGCGTAGGGAGCGGGGGGCTAGGGGAGACCCAGTACTTC.